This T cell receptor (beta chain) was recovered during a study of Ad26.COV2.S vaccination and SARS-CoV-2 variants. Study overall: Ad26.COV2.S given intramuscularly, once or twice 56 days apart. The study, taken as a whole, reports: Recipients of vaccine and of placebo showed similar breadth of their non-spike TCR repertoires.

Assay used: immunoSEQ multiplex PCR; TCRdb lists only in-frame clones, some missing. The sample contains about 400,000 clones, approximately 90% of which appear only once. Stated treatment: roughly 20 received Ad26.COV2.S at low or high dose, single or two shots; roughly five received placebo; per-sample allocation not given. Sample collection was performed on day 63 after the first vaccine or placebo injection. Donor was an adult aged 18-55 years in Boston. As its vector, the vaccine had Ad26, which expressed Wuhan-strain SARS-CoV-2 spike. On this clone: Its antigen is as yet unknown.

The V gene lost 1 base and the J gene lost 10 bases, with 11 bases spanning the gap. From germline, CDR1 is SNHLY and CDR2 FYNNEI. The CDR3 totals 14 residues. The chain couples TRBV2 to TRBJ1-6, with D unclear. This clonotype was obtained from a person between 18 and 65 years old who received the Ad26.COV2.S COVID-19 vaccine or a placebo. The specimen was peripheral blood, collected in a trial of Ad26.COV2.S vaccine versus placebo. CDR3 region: CASSEGAGTSPLHF. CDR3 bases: TGTGCCAGCAGTGAAGGAGCCGGCACATCACCCCTCCACTTT.